The clone carrying this T cell receptor (beta chain) was seen repeatedly, ten times or more. Template material for amplifying TCR beta CDR3 regions consisted of RNA transcripts. Initially, a first-round RT-PCR of the TCR CDR3 employed the HTBI primer set. MiXCR was run by TCRdb on the multiplex PCR reads, yielding one entry per CDR3 protein. Of 250,000 or so distinct CDR3 sequences listed, roughly 14% are singletons. With a duration under 2 months, the hyperthyroidism was newly diagnosed in patients aged 18 to 65. Any patient presenting with uncontrolled infection, other autoimmune disease, pregnancy or lactation was left out. This entry is derived from a study of T cells in Graves' hyperthyroidism and ophthalmopathy. Turning to the study itself: Peripheral blood sampling occurred at initial diagnosis, before any treatment.

V was clipped by 0 bases and J by 2 bases, with 11 bases between them. The germline CDR1 and CDR2 sequences are DFQATT and SNEGSKA (reference sequence). This CDR3 region has 14 residues. The receptor comes from a woman aged 40 to 50 with Graves' hyperthyroidism that later progressed to Graves' ophthalmopathy. The J gene is TRBJ2-7, the V gene TRBV20-1, with D possibly matching TRBD2 (6 bases). The specimen sequenced was blood. CDR3 region: CSAREGGNAYEQYF. The CDR3 DNA reads TGCAGTGCTAGAGAGGGCGGGAACGCCTACGAGCAGTACTTC.